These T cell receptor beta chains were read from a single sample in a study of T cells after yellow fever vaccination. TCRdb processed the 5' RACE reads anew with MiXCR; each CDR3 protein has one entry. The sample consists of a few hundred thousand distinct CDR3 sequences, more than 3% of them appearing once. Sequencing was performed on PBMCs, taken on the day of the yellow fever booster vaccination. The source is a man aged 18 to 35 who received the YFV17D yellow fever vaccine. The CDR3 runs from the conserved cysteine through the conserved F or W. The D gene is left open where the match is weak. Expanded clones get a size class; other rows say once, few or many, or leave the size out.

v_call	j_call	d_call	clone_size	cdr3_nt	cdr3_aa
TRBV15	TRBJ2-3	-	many	TGTGCCACCAGCGGACCCGGGCAGCGGCGAACCTGGGATACGCAGTATTTT	CATSGPGQRRTWDTQYF
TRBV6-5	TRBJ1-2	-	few	TGTGCCAGCAGAGACAGACAGGCTGGCTACACCTTC	CASRDRQAGYTF
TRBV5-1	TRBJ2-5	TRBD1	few	TGCGCCAGCAACCCCGGACAGGCGCAGGAGACCCAGTACTTC	CASNPGQAQETQYF
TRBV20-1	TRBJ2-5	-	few	TGCAGTGCTAGAGATCCTAGGGGGGGCGCTGAGACCCAGTACTTC	CSARDPRGGAETQYF
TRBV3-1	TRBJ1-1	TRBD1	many	TGTGCCAGCAGCCAAGAGTTAACAGGGGATCAGAACACTGAAGCTTTCTTT	CASSQELTGDQNTEAFF
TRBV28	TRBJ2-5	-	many	TGTGCCAGCAGTTTTCGGGGAGAGACCCAGTACTTC	CASSFRGETQYF
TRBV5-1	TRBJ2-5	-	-	TGCGCCAGCAGCTTGAATGGGGATTGGGAGACCCAGTACTTC	CASSLNGDWETQYF
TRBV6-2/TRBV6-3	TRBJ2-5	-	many	TGTGCCAGCACGGAGGGGATGGGCGAGACCCAGTACTTC	CASTEGMGETQYF
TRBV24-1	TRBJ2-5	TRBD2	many	TGTGCCACCAGCCTAACGAGCGGGGGCAAATGGGGGGAGACCCAGTACTTC	CATSLTSGGKWGETQYF
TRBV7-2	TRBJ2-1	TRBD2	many	TGTGCCAGCAGCTTAATGGCGGGGGGGAACAATGAGCAGTTCTTC	CASSLMAGGNNEQFF
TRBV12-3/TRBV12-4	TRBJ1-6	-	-	TGTGCCAGCAGCCAAGGGGGACACAATTCACCCCTCCACTTT	CASSQGGHNSPLHF
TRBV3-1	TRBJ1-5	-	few	TGTGCCAGCAGCCGGGCCCTAGATCAGCCCCAGCATTTT	CASSRALDQPQHF
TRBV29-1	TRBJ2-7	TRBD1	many	TGCAGCGTTGAAGATAAAGGGGGCCTCTACGAGCAGTACTTC	CSVEDKGGLYEQYF
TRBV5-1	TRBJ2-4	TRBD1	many	TGCGCCAGCAGCCCATTTCCTCAGGGGGACCTGGGGCACATTCAGTACTTC	CASSPFPQGDLGHIQYF
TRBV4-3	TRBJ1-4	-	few	TGCGCCTCCGGACAGACTAATGAAAAACTGTTTTTT	CASGQTNEKLFF
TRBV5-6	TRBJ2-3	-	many	TGTGCCAGCAGCACCGGACAGACCTACAGTGGCACAGATACGCAGTATTTT	CASSTGQTYSGTDTQYF
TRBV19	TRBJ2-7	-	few	TGTGCCAGTAGTACCCAGGGGAAATCCTACGAGCAGTACTTC	CASSTQGKSYEQYF
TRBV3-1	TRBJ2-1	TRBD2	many	TGTGCCAGCAGCCGTAGCGGGGGGGCCTACAATGAGCAGTTCTTC	CASSRSGGAYNEQFF
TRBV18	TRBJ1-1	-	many	TGTGCCAGCTCACAATATACAGTGAACACTGAAGCTTTCTTT	CASSQYTVNTEAFF
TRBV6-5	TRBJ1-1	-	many	TGTGCCAGCAGTTATCAGGGGAAAGCTTTCTTT	CASSYQGKAFF
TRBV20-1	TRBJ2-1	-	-	TGCAGTGCTAGAGATCACTCTGAGCAGTTCTTC	CSARDHSEQFF
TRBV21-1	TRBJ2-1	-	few	TGTGCCAGCAGCAAATTGTGGAACAGAGCCTACAATGAGCAGTTCTTC	CASSKLWNRAYNEQFF
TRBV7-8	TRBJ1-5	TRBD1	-	TGTGCCAGCAGCTTAGAACCGGGACAGGGGGTCAATCAGCCCCAGCATTTT	CASSLEPGQGVNQPQHF
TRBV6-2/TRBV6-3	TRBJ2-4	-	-	TGTGCCAGCAGCGTCACTAGCCAAAACATTCAGTACTTC	CASSVTSQNIQYF
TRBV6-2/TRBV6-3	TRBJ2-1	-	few	TGTGCCAGCGGGACCACGGGTGAGCAGTTCTTC	CASGTTGEQFF
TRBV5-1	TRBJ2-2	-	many	TGCGCCAGCAGCGGAGGCCCGCTGGACACCGGGGAGCTGTTTTTT	CASSGGPLDTGELFF
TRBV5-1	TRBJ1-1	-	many	TGCGCCAGCAGCTTGGCCGGGGTATTCACTGAAGCTTTCTTT	CASSLAGVFTEAFF
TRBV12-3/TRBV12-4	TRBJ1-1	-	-	TGTGCCAGCAGTTTCTTTGAGCTGATACTGAACACTGAAGCTTTCTTT	CASSFFELILNTEAFF
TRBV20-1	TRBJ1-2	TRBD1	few	TGCAGTGCTAGACCAACAGGGGTCGGATATGGCTACACCTTC	CSARPTGVGYGYTF
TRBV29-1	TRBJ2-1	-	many	TGCAGCGTTGAGGGGTCCCGGGCCAATGAGCAGTTCTTC	CSVEGSRANEQFF
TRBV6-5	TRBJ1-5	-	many	TGTGCCAGCAGTTACTCGAGGAATCAGCCCCAGCATTTT	CASSYSRNQPQHF
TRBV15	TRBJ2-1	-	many	TGTGCCACCAGGAGTAGCGCAGACTCCTACAATGAGCAGTTCTTC	CATRSSADSYNEQFF
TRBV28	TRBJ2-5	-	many	TGTGCCAGCAGTCTAGTTTGGGAGACCCAGTACTTC	CASSLVWETQYF
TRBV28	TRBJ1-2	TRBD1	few	TGTGCCAGCAAGCGGGCAGGGGGATATGGCTACACCTTC	CASKRAGGYGYTF
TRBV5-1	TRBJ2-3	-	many	TGCGCCAGCAGCTTGGTTGGTGGGCCTAGCACAGATACGCAGTATTTT	CASSLVGGPSTDTQYF
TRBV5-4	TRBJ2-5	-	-	TGTGCCAGCAGCTTGGATTCAGAAGAGAGCCAGTACTTC	CASSLDSEESQYF
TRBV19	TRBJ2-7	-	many	TGTGCCAGTAGTATAGAGGGGACCTACGAGCAGTACTTC	CASSIEGTYEQYF